The source of this TCR beta chain is a study of blood T cell repertoires in COVID-19. Study summary: Sites in the United States, Italy and Spain provided acute and convalescent COVID-19 samples. Sample material is recorded as cDNA or gDNA derived from T cells, B-cell-depleted T cells, or PBMCs.

The CDR3 is made up of 14 amino acids. Germline loops: CDR1 KGHSH, CDR2 LQKENI. V was pared by 6 bases and J by 0 bases, with 9 bases between. In the original processing: It was from reference gene primer amplification that nucleated cell counts were estimated. Measured with immunoSEQ multiplex PCR; TCRdb has only the in-frame clones, and not every one. V, J and clone size are those of that table, while D and trimming were read from the DNA. Of 120,000 or so clones listed, 88% are singletons. The V call is TRBV18, the J call TRBJ2-1; D not certain. The sequencing sample was made of peripheral blood. The sequence was collected from a human donor in a cohort sampled during active COVID-19. Written as DNA, the CDR3 is TGTGCCAGCTCCGTCCTAACCTCCTACAATGAGCAGTTCTTC. Translating it yields CASSVLTSYNEQFF.